What follows are 21 T cell receptor beta chains derived from one specimen sequenced in a study of naive and memory T cell subsets. General observations from the study: Especially in CD8 cells, naive repertoires contained a few larger clonotypes, possibly CD45RA-re-expressing memory cells.

Two oligonucleotides, mixed equimolar, formed the beta constant-region primer covering TRBC1 and TRBC2. Ligated cDNA was amplified by four rounds of PCR with nested alpha and beta constant-region primers and SP2. TCRdb redid the calling of the UMI-ligation and nested PCR reads with MiXCR, one entry per CDR3 protein. Of under 150,000 distinct CDR3 sequences in the sample, around 21% were seen once. These TCRs' antigens remain unknown. The sequenced material came from naive CD8+ T cells from blood. These receptors all stem from a human donor in good health.

In this sample, this clonotype turned up a few times. V is TRBV28 and J is TRBJ2-5; 7 bases agree with TRBD1. The V gene end was trimmed by 3 bases and the J gene end by 3 bases; junction bases not matched to a gene: 13. CDR1 and CDR2 (germline): MDHEN, SYDVKM. The CDR3 runs 17 residues. CDR3 DNA sequence: TGTGCCAGCAGTTTGGAAGCCGGGACAGTCCCCAAAGAGACCCAGTACTTC. This codes for CASSLEAGTVPKETQYF.

The chain combines TRBV11-2 with TRBJ2-1; 8 bases align to TRBD2. Germline V gene data show CDR1 as SGHAT and CDR2 as FQNNGV. Unmatched junction bases numbered 9, after V lost 7 bases and J lost 4 bases. This CDR3 is 15 amino acids long. The CDR3 loop reads CASTSSGRPYNEQFF. DNA of the CDR3: TGTGCCAGCACCTCCAGCGGGAGACCTTACAATGAGCAGTTCTTC.

This clonotype was picked up a small number of times. The rearrangement links TRBV3-1 to TRBJ2-7; perhaps TRBD2 as D (6 bases). V lost 4 bases, J lost 5 bases, and 18 bases lay in between. In germline, CDR1 is LGHDT, CDR2 YNNKEL (reference sequence). The CDR3 sequence is 15 residues long. The CDR3 loop reads CASSPLPGRIHEQYF. Here the CDR3 DNA reads TGTGCCAGCAGCCCCCTTCCGGGGAGGATTCACGAGCAGTACTTC.

The genes are TRBV6-5 and TRBJ2-1; TRBD2 aligns across 8 bases. CDR3 length: 15 amino acids. CDR1 is MNHEY and CDR2 is SVGAGI in the germline V gene. The V segment lost 4 bases and the J segment 6 bases; nucleotides outside the gene matches: 8. CDR3: CASSLRAGVSNEQFF. For the CDR3, the DNA is TGTGCCAGCAGTTTAAGAGCGGGAGTCTCCAATGAGCAGTTCTTC.

Only a few counts were recorded for this clonotype. The V call is TRBV20-1, the J call TRBJ2-1; TRBD2 might be the D (6 bases). CDR1 is DFQATT, CDR2 SNEGSKA, per germline (reference sequence). CDR3 length equals 14 residues. V was pared by 4 bases and J by 9 bases, with 19 bases between. CDR3 sequence: CSATFLRGIGEQFF. CDR3 bases: TGCAGTGCTACCTTCCTGCGGGGTATTGGTGAGCAGTTCTTC.

The rearrangement links TRBV15 to TRBJ2-5; D might be TRBD2 (5 bases). The germline CDR1 and CDR2 sequences are LNHNV and YYDKDF (reference sequence). V was shortened by 3 bases and J by 2 bases, with 10 bases between the two germline ends. This CDR3 is built from 14 residues. CDR3 DNA: TGTGCCACCAGCAGTCTAGCTGGGCAAGAGACCCAGTACTTC. Translating it yields CATSSLAGQETQYF. The entire variable domain, with the rest obtained from reference TRBV15 and TRBJ2-5, is as follows: DAMVIQNPRYQVTQFGKPVTLSCSQTLNHNVMYWYQQKSSQAPKLLFHYYDKDFNNEADTPDNFQSRRPNTSFCFLDIRSPGLGDTAMYLCATSSLAGQETQYFGPGTRLLVL.

This clonotype occurred a few times. This chain links TRBV11-2 with TRBJ2-7; either TRBD1 or TRBD2 may supply D (5 bases each). V lost 5 bases and J lost 2, with 19 bases in between. Germline CDR1 SGHAT, CDR2 FQNNGV. The CDR3 has 16 amino acids. CDR3 nucleotides: TGTGCCAGCAGCGGGGGACCGACCCTGAGCCCCTACGAGCAGTACTTC. It yields the protein CASSGGPTLSPYEQYF. The entire variable domain, with the rest obtained from reference TRBV11-2 and TRBJ2-7, is as follows: EAGVAQSPRYKIIEKRQSVAFWCNPISGHATLYWYQQILGQGPKLLIQFQNNGVVDDSQLPKDRFSAERLKGVDSTLKIQPAKLEDSAVYLCASSGGPTLSPYEQYFGPGTRLTVT.

This clonotype appeared a few times. CDR3 bases: TGTGCCAGCAGCTTACAAAAACCGGGACAGAGAAATCAGCCCCAGCATTTT. Translation gives CASSLQKPGQRNQPQHF. The chain is built from TRBV7-9 and TRBJ1-5; TRBD1 aligns across 7 bases. This CDR3 has 17 amino acids. CDR1 is SEHNR and CDR2 is FQNEAQ in the germline V gene (reference sequence). Trimming cost V 2 bases and J 4 bases; bases outside gene matches: 11.

This clonotype was seen a handful of times. The V gene is TRBV4-3, the J gene TRBJ2-5; 8 nucleotides line up with TRBD1. CDR1 and CDR2 (germline): LGHNA, YSLEER. The CDR3 runs 16 residues. The junction had 7 bases not matched to a gene; V was cut back by 0 bases and J by 4 bases. CDR3 amino acids: CASSQDSMTGVETQYF. The CDR3 DNA sequence: TGCGCCAGCAGCCAAGATTCTATGACAGGGGTAGAGACCCAGTACTTC.

In this sample, this clonotype turned up a few times. This chain uses TRBV7-2 with TRBJ2-7; possibly TRBD2 for D (6 bases). Germline V gene data show CDR1 as SGHTA and CDR2 as FQGNSA. The CDR3 is 14 residues long. V lost 2 bases and J 3 bases, leaving 11 bases between the germline ends. The CDR3 protein is CASSLFGTFYEQYF. CDR3 DNA sequence: TGTGCCAGCAGCTTATTTGGGACTTTCTACGAGCAGTACTTC.

The rearrangement uses TRBV2 and TRBJ1-5; 8 bases map to TRBD1. This CDR3 is 15 amino acids long. Germline V gives CDR1 SNHLY, CDR2 FYNNEI. After removal of 6 bases from V and 4 bases from J, the junction contained 8 bases not matched to a gene. As DNA, the CDR3 is TGTGCCAGCAGGGACAGGGTTTTCGGGAATCAGCCCCAGCATTTT. Translating it yields CASRDRVFGNQPQHF. Full variable domain (outside the CDR3, taken from reference TRBV2 and TRBJ1-5): EPEVTQTPSHQVTQMGQEVILRCVPISNHLYFYWYRQILGQKVEFLVSFYNNEISEKSEIFDDQFSVERPDGSNFTLKIRSTKLEDSAMYFCASRDRVFGNQPQHFGDGTRLSIL.

The CDR3 spells CASSFTGDGYTF. CDR3 sequence (DNA): TGTGCCAGCAGTTTTACAGGGGACGGCTACACCTTC. This chain uses TRBV6-5 with TRBJ1-2; 7 bases match TRBD1. The germline gives CDR1 MNHEY, CDR2 SVGAGI. The V and J ends lost 4 bases and 8 bases, in that order; junction bases with no gene match: 4. This CDR3 is 12 amino acids long.

The table lists this clonotype with a few counts. The chain is built from TRBV27 and TRBJ2-1; unclear D gene. CDR1 is MNHEY and CDR2 is SMNVEV in the germline V gene (reference sequence). V shed 6 bases and J shed 7 bases, with 7 bases lying between them. There are 11 residues in the CDR3. DNA for the CDR3: TGTGCCAGCAGGACTTATAATGAGCAGTTCTTC. Translated, it gives CASRTYNEQFF.

This clonotype appeared many times. This chain connects TRBV5-1 to TRBJ1-1, with D possibly matching TRBD1 (6 bases). Germline loops: CDR1 SGHRS, CDR2 YFSETQ. The CDR3 is made up of 14 amino acids. V dropped 2 bases and J dropped 2 bases, with 10 bases sitting between them. The CDR3 region has the DNA TGCGCCAGCAGCTTAGGGACACTCAACACTGAAGCTTTCTTT. This codes for CASSLGTLNTEAFF.

V is TRBV12-5 and J is TRBJ2-1; TRBD1 might be the D (7 bases). This CDR3 is 15 amino acids long. V lost 6 bases to trimming and J lost 3 bases, with 15 bases between them. Germline loops: CDR1 LGHNT, CDR2 FRNRAP. The CDR3 sequence is CASGPAGGLYNEQFF. The CDR3 DNA sequence: TGTGCTAGTGGACCTGCAGGGGGGCTCTACAATGAGCAGTTCTTC. The entire variable domain, with the rest obtained from reference TRBV12-5 and TRBJ2-1, is as follows: DARVTQTPRHKVTEMGQEVTMRCQPILGHNTVFWYRQTMMQGLELLAYFRNRAPLDDSGMPKDRFSAEMPDATLATLKIQPSEPRDSAVYFCASGPAGGLYNEQFFGPGTRLTVL.

The V gene is TRBV28, the J gene TRBJ2-5; the D gene is possibly TRBD2 (6 bases). The ends were cut back, 3 bases at V and 5 bases at J, with 10 bases in the middle. The CDR3 contains 13 residues. CDR1 MDHEN and CDR2 SYDVKM come from the germline V gene. Written as DNA, the CDR3 is TGTGCCAGCAGTTTGGAGGGTTGGGAGACCCAGTACTTC. It specifies CASSLEGWETQYF.

The rearrangement joins TRBV6-5 to TRBJ2-5, with 8 bases identical to TRBD1. This CDR3 contains 15 residues. V trimming: 1 base; J trimming: 4 bases; junction bases outside the gene matches: 5. Germline V CDR1 and CDR2: MNHEY, SVGAGI. The CDR3 DNA follows: TGTGCCAGCAGTTACTGGTGGACAGGGCGAGAGACCCAGTACTTC. Translation: CASSYWWTGRETQYF.

This chain uses TRBV6-9 with TRBJ2-7; 10 positions match TRBD2. The V and J ends lost 10 bases and 3 bases, in that order; junction bases with no gene match: 15. Per germline, CDR1 MNHGY and CDR2 SVAAGI. The CDR3 sequence is 16 residues long. The CDR3 sequence is CANLLAGSRGGYEQYF. DNA of the CDR3: TGTGCCAACCTACTAGCGGGAAGTCGGGGCGGCTACGAGCAGTACTTC.

This rearrangement joins TRBV27 to TRBJ2-7; D is unresolved. This CDR3 is built from 13 residues. Germline assignment: CDR1 MNHEY and CDR2 SMNVEV (reference sequence). The germline V and J ends were trimmed by 6 bases and 6 bases, with 15 bases remaining between them. In nucleotides, the CDR3 is TGTGCCAGCAGCCCCCTGAGGCAGCCCGAGCAGTACTTC. It is translated as CASSPLRQPEQYF.

In this sample, this clonotype turned up a few times. The chain joins TRBV4-1 to TRBJ1-1; the match to TRBD1 covers 12 bases. Trimming at V came to 3 bases and at J to 3 bases, leaving 14 bases not matched to a gene. Germline values: CDR1 MGHRA, CDR2 YSYEKL. This CDR3 has 19 amino acids. DNA of the CDR3: TGCGCCAGCAGCCAGCTATCCGGGACAGGGGGCGTTGGGTACACTGAAGCTTTCTTT. Protein: CASSQLSGTGGVGYTEAFF.

About this clonotype: One junction end does not reproduce the germline sequence, and a read error may be involved. This chain connects TRBV28 to TRBJ2-7; 7 positions match TRBD1. This CDR3 has 16 residues. Germline values: CDR1 MDHEN, CDR2 SYDVKM. Here the CDR3 reads CASSVPPGQRFYEQYF. The CDR3, as DNA: TGTGCGAGCAGTGTTCCTCCGGGACAGAGATTTTACGAGCAGTACTTC.